These 30 T cell receptor beta chains were sequenced from one sample in a study of control samples from healthy donors and cancer patients. The method was immunoSEQ multiplex PCR; TCRdb's version includes in-frame clones alone and lacks a portion of them. The sample holds tens of thousands of clones, 90% seen once. The sequencing sample was made of blood. The receptors shown here come from a woman aged 18-30 years in good health.

The chain uses TRBV5-1 and TRBJ1-3, with a possible D match to TRBD1 (6 bases). There are 15 residues in the CDR3. Germline CDR1 is SGHRS and CDR2 is YFSETQ. The V gene lost 6 bases and the J gene lost 1 base, with 14 bases spanning the gap. The CDR3 sequence: CASTTGGASGNTIYF. The DNA for the CDR3 is TGCGCCAGCACCACCGGGGGGGCTTCTGGAAACACCATATATTTT.

This sequence joins TRBV19 and TRBJ2-1; tentatively, D is TRBD2 (5 bases). The germline V and J ends were trimmed by 2 bases and 9 bases, with 11 bases remaining between them. The CDR3 is made up of 13 amino acids. Germline V gives CDR1 LNHDA, CDR2 SQIVND (reference sequence). CDR3 DNA: TGTGCCAGTAGTATATCGTCGCGGGTTGAGCAGTTCTTC. Encoded protein: CASSISSRVEQFF.

The chain's CDR3 is CSVRTGNTEAFF. CDR3 DNA sequence: TGCAGCGTAAGGACAGGGAACACTGAAGCTTTCTTT. This chain uses TRBV29-1 with TRBJ1-1; 7 nucleotides line up with TRBD1. The junction had 2 bases not matched to a gene; V was cut back by 6 bases and J by 1 base. This CDR3 region has 12 residues. Germline lookup yields CDR1 SQVTM and CDR2 ANQGSEA.

In this sample, this clone turned up a few times. The rearrangement joins TRBV10-3 to TRBJ1-3, with D maybe TRBD1 (5 bases). CDR3 length: 15 amino acids. V dropped 4 bases and J dropped 9 bases, with 19 bases sitting between them. Germline CDR1 is ENHRY and CDR2 is SYGVKD. CDR3 coding DNA: TGTGCCATCAGTGGCGGGACGTCCCTATGGGGCACCATATATTTT. Residues: CAISGGTSLWGTIYF.

The V and J genes are TRBV11-2 and TRBJ2-5; D possibly corresponds to TRBD1 (6 bases). This CDR3 has 17 amino acids. V was shortened by 5 bases and J by 4 bases, with 23 bases between the two germline ends. Per the germline V gene, CDR1 is SGHAT and CDR2 is FQNNGV. The DNA for the CDR3 is TGTGCCAGCAGCCTAAACCCACCGGGACGAGGGGGAGAGACCCAGTACTTC. Its protein product is CASSLNPPGRGGETQYF.

The chain joins TRBV7-6 to TRBJ2-3; the match to TRBD1 covers 7 bases. The V gene end was trimmed by 0 bases and the J gene end by 1 base; junction bases not matched to a gene: 19. Per germline, CDR1 SGHVS and CDR2 FNYEAQ. CDR3 length: 21 amino acids. CDR3 amino acids: CASSLADLILQGKVGTDTQYF. The CDR3 bases are TGTGCCAGCAGCTTAGCGGACCTTATCCTACAGGGGAAGGTTGGCACAGATACGCAGTATTTT. The full variable domain, its missing parts supplied by reference TRBV7-6 and TRBJ2-3, is GAGVSQSPRYKVTKRGQDVALRCDPISGHVSLYWYRQALGQGPEFLTYFNYEAQQDKSGLPNDRFSAERPEGSISTLTIQRTEQRDSAMYRCASSLADLILQGKVGTDTQYFGPGTRLTVL.

The chain uses TRBV13 and TRBJ2-3, with D possibly matching TRBD2 (7 bases). This CDR3 is built from 14 residues. In germline, CDR1 is PRHDT, CDR2 FYEKMQ (reference sequence). Trimming removed 5 bases from V and 4 bases from J, with 13 bases in between. The CDR3 reads CASSVREGADTQYF. CDR3 DNA sequence: TGTGCCAGCAGCGTCAGGGAGGGGGCAGATACGCAGTATTTT.

V is TRBV19 and J is TRBJ2-1, with 8 bases fitting TRBD2. Germline assignment: CDR1 LNHDA and CDR2 SQIVND (reference sequence). The CDR3 consists of 15 residues. Germline trimming cut 3 bases from V and 6 bases from J; bases unmatched to any gene: 7. DNA for the CDR3: TGTGCCAGTAGTATCGGTACGGGGGGGCTCAATGAGCAGTTCTTC. This translates into CASSIGTGGLNEQFF.

This rearrangement joins TRBV19 to TRBJ1-1; no definite D call. The ends were cut back, 5 bases at V and 1 base at J, with 8 bases in the middle. This CDR3 spans 13 amino acids. CDR1 is LNHDA and CDR2 is SQIVND in the germline V gene (reference sequence). As DNA, the CDR3 is TGTGCCAGTAGTGTCGTAGAGAACACTGAAGCTTTCTTT. It translates to CASSVVENTEAFF.

This chain connects TRBV5-5 to TRBJ1-5, with a tentative D call TRBD1 (6 bases). This CDR3 is built from 14 residues. Germline CDR1 is SGHKS and CDR2 is YYEKEE (reference sequence). Trimming stripped 4 bases from V and 5 bases from J, with 13 bases between. The CDR3 sequence: CASSPRGEHQPQHF. CDR3 nucleotide sequence: TGTGCCAGCAGCCCTAGGGGGGAGCATCAGCCCCAGCATTTT.

The chain combines TRBV24-1 with TRBJ1-2; 7 nucleotides match TRBD1. V dropped 1 base and J dropped 8; count of bases not matched to a gene: 3. The CDR3 consists of 13 residues. The V gene's germline CDR1 is KGHDR and CDR2 SFDVKD. This chain's CDR3 is CATSDFRGEGYTF. CDR3 nucleotides: TGTGCCACCAGTGATTTCAGGGGGGAAGGCTACACCTTC.

CDR3 residues: CASSPGVSTDTQYF. CDR3 nucleotides: TGTGCCAGCAGCCCCGGGGTTAGCACAGATACGCAGTATTTT. The rearrangement joins TRBV3-1 (or the pseudogene TRBV3-2) to TRBJ2-3, with D perhaps TRBD2 (5 bases). This CDR3 contains 14 residues. Trimming cost V 4 bases and J 0 bases, with 8 bases left between them. Germline V gives CDR1 LGHDT, CDR2 YNNKEL (reference sequence).

A single count supports this clone. The gene calls are TRBV2 and TRBJ1-1; D not certain. In germline, CDR1 is SNHLY, CDR2 FYNNEI. Trimming shortened V by 5 bases and J by 0 bases, and 13 bases separated the two germline ends. The CDR3 consists of 15 residues. Here the CDR3 DNA reads TGTGCCAGCAGTTTAGTGGGTTCCATGAACACTGAAGCTTTCTTT. As protein: CASSLVGSMNTEAFF. Based on the CDR3 plus reference TRBV2 and TRBJ1-1, the full variable domain is EPEVTQTPSHQVTQMGQEVILRCVPISNHLYFYWYRQILGQKVEFLVSFYNNEISEKSEIFDDQFSVERPDGSNFTLKIRSTKLEDSAMYFCASSLVGSMNTEAFFGQGTRLTVV.

CDR3 amino acids: CASSRQETQYF. Here the CDR3 DNA reads TGTGCCAGCAGCCGCCAAGAGACCCAGTACTTC. V gene TRBV7-8 combines with J gene TRBJ2-5, with D unclear. This CDR3 region has 11 residues. Germline V gene sequence: CDR1 SGHVS, CDR2 FQNEAQ. The ends were cut back, 5 bases at V and 1 base at J, with 2 bases in the middle.

The genes are TRBV7-9 and TRBJ2-7, with TRBD1 matching 7 bases. CDR3 length equals 12 residues. Germline V gene sequence: CDR1 SEHNR, CDR2 FQNEAQ (reference sequence). V gave up 4 bases and J gave up 6 bases; unmatched junction bases: 3. The CDR3 coding sequence is TGTGCCAGCAGCTCCGACAGGGCCGAGCAGTACTTC. Protein product: CASSSDRAEQYF.

The rearrangement uses TRBV7-9 and TRBJ2-7, with a weak D call TRBD2 (6 bases). The V and J ends lost 5 bases and 0 bases respectively, with 11 bases between them. CDR1 is SEHNR, CDR2 FQNEAQ, per germline (reference sequence). The CDR3 sequence is 14 residues long. The DNA of the CDR3 is TGTGCCAGCAGCCCTTTAGCGGTCTCCTACGAGCAGTACTTC. Residues: CASSPLAVSYEQYF.

V is TRBV4-2 and J is TRBJ2-1; 13 positions agree with TRBD2. This CDR3 spans 15 amino acids. The germline gives CDR1 LGHNA, CDR2 YNFKEQ. The V and J ends lost 0 bases and 12 bases, in that order; junction bases with no gene match: 5. Here the CDR3 reads CASSQESLAGGRQFF. The CDR3 DNA sequence: TGTGCCAGCAGCCAAGAGTCACTAGCGGGGGGGCGGCAGTTCTTC.

The chain uses TRBV11-2 and TRBJ2-7; no reliable D call. V lost 5 bases, J lost 4 bases, and 6 bases lay in between. This CDR3 is 11 amino acids long. Germline assignment: CDR1 SGHAT and CDR2 FQNNGV. As DNA, the CDR3 is TGTGCCAGCAGCCCGGTATACGAGCAGTACTTC. Translation: CASSPVYEQYF.

CDR3 coding DNA: TGTGCCAGCAGCCAAGGGACCCGGAAGCTCGGGGAGCTGTTTTTT. This gives the protein CASSQGTRKLGELFF. The chain has TRBV27 and TRBJ2-2; D is perhaps TRBD1 or TRBD2 (5 bases each). With 6 bases removed from V and 7 bases from J, the gap between germline ends came to 18 bases. Germline V gene data show CDR1 as MNHEY and CDR2 as SMNVEV (reference sequence). The CDR3 runs 15 residues.

The J gene is TRBJ2-2, the V gene TRBV7-6; TRBD1 or TRBD2 may be the D gene (5 bases each). The germline V and J ends were trimmed by 2 bases and 0 bases, with 13 bases remaining between them. Germline V CDR1 and CDR2: SGHVS, FNYEAQ. CDR3 length: 17 amino acids. The CDR3 is CASSLFEKGPNTGELFF. CDR3 nucleotide sequence: TGTGCCAGCAGCTTATTTGAAAAGGGACCGAACACCGGGGAGCTGTTTTTT.

This chain links TRBV5-6 with TRBJ1-4, with D perhaps TRBD1 (5 bases). The V end was cut by 1 base, the J end by 8 bases, with 15 bases between. The CDR3 extends over 15 amino acids. In germline, CDR1 is SGHDT, CDR2 YYEEEE. The CDR3 coding sequence is TGTGCCAGCAGCTTGAAGGGGTATTTGCCCGAAAAACTGTTTTTT. Amino acids: CASSLKGYLPEKLFF.

This clone came up once. The rearrangement links TRBV5-6 to TRBJ1-4; unclear D gene. The CDR3 length is 15 residues. The V end was cut by 3 bases, the J end by 1 base, with 10 bases between. Germline loops: CDR1 SGHDT, CDR2 YYEEEE. The CDR3 spells CASSSYGKTNEKLFF. DNA for the CDR3: TGTGCCAGCAGCTCTTATGGAAAAACTAATGAAAAACTGTTTTTT.

The genes are TRBV15 and TRBJ1-5; no clear D gene. CDR3 size: 15 residues. The V gene's germline CDR1 is LNHNV and CDR2 YYDKDF (reference sequence). The ends were cut back, 0 bases at V and 0 bases at J, with 6 bases in the middle. CDR3 nucleotides: TGTGCCACCAGCAGAGATCGGGATAGCAATCAGCCCCAGCATTTT. Translation gives CATSRDRDSNQPQHF.

The chain recombines TRBV6-5 with TRBJ2-2; D ambiguous. Trimming shortened V by 0 bases and J by 12 bases, and 11 bases separated the two germline ends. CDR3 size: 13 residues. Germline V lookup: CDR1 MNHEY, CDR2 SVGAGI. The CDR3 DNA reads TGTGCCAGCAGTTACTCCATAGACCGGCAGCTGTTTTTT. This sequence encodes CASSYSIDRQLFF.

This clone has just one count. V gene TRBV4-1 combines with J gene TRBJ1-6; possible D gene TRBD1, 5 bases. Trimming cost V 3 bases and J 16 bases, with 13 bases left between them. CDR1 and CDR2 (germline): MGHRA, YSYEKL. This CDR3 is built from 12 residues. CDR3 DNA: TGCGCCAGCAGCCACGCACTGGACATTCTCCACTTT. It codes for CASSHALDILHF.

V gene TRBV4-2 combines with J gene TRBJ1-6; D perhaps matches TRBD1 (5 bases). The CDR3 has 14 residues. Germline CDR1 reads LGHNA; CDR2 reads YNFKEQ. V lost 3 bases and J 6 bases, leaving 9 bases between the germline ends. The CDR3 DNA follows: TGTGCCAGCAGCCAGGGAGACAGTAATTCACCCCTCCACTTT. Protein product: CASSQGDSNSPLHF.

The rearrangement joins TRBV9 to TRBJ1-3; 7 bases match TRBD1. The CDR3 extends over 14 amino acids. Trimming cost V 7 bases and J 3 bases; bases outside gene matches: 7. From germline, CDR1 is SGDLS and CDR2 YYNGEE. The CDR3 sequence is CASSRGGYGNTIYF. As DNA, the CDR3 is TGTGCCAGCTCCAGGGGGGGATATGGAAACACCATATATTTT.

The chain employs TRBV2 and TRBJ1-1; D gene unclear. Trimming removed 6 bases at V and 1 base at J, with 12 bases between. Germline V CDR1 and CDR2: SNHLY, FYNNEI. CDR3 length: 14 amino acids. CDR3 region: CASRVSVSNTEAFF. The CDR3 DNA sequence: TGTGCCAGCAGAGTCAGCGTCTCGAACACTGAAGCTTTCTTT.

The chain couples TRBV18 to TRBJ1-5; TRBD1 matches at 11 bases. The germline CDR1 and CDR2 sequences are KGHSH and LQKENI. The CDR3 covers 16 residues. V was clipped by 5 bases and J by 2 bases; unmatched bases: 5. In DNA, the CDR3 is TGTGCCAGCTCAGAGGGACAGGGGGTAGGCAATCAGCCCCAGCATTTT. Amino acid sequence: CASSEGQGVGNQPQHF.

V usage is TRBV7-8 and J usage is TRBJ1-2; D is uncertain. V shed 5 bases and J shed 2 bases, with 18 bases lying between them. This CDR3 comprises 16 residues. Germline assignment: CDR1 SGHVS and CDR2 FQNEAQ. The CDR3 DNA is TGTGCCAGCAGCCCAACCAGTAGCGGCGGAAACTATGGCTACACCTTC. Residues: CASSPTSSGGNYGYTF.